The 13 T cell receptor beta chains in this list originate from one sample, sequenced in a study of OX40 agonist ivuxolimab in advanced cancers. Some clones are missing from TCRdb's copy, which holds only in-frame ones; the method was immunoSEQ multiplex PCR. Of under 25,000 clones listed, 74% are singletons. Sequenced material: CD4+ or CD8+ T cells sorted from blood, taken in a trial of the OX40 agonist ivuxolimab. These receptors originate from an adult with an advanced solid tumor such as melanoma, head and neck, liver or kidney cancer.

The V call is TRBV28, the J call TRBJ2-5; weak D call: TRBD2 (5 bases). The CDR3 contains 16 residues. V was trimmed by 2 bases and J by 0 bases, leaving 13 bases between them. CDR1 and CDR2 from the germline V gene are MDHEN and SYDVKM. The CDR3 sequence is CASSLIGNSHQETQYF. The CDR3 DNA sequence: TGTGCCAGCAGTTTAATCGGGAACAGCCACCAAGAGACCCAGTACTTC.

The V call is TRBV28, the J call TRBJ2-1, with 10 bases that match TRBD2. In germline, CDR1 is MDHEN, CDR2 SYDVKM. V trimming: 5 bases; J trimming: 1 base; junction bases outside the gene matches: 14. The length of the CDR3 is 19 residues. This CDR3 reads CASSQLSASGSLSYNEQFF. The DNA of the CDR3 is TGTGCCAGCAGTCAATTGTCGGCTAGCGGGAGTCTGTCCTACAATGAGCAGTTCTTC.

The rearrangement joins TRBV19 to TRBJ2-3; D uncertain. This CDR3 region has 14 residues. Germline V lookup: CDR1 LNHDA, CDR2 SQIVND (reference sequence). V was clipped by 4 bases and J by 0 bases, with 8 bases between them. The CDR3 DNA reads TGTGCCAGTAGTAGTGGACCAAGCACAGATACGCAGTATTTT. This sequence encodes CASSSGPSTDTQYF.

This clone is medium-sized (0.01 to 0.1%) by share. V and J are TRBV5-6 and TRBJ2-7; 10 nucleotides line up with TRBD1. Losses at the gene ends were 4 bases for V and 5 bases for J; bases not matched to a gene: 6. The CDR3 consists of 14 residues. Germline CDR1 is SGHDT and CDR2 is YYEEEE. This CDR3 is CASSPGQGIDEQYF. The CDR3 DNA reads as TGTGCCAGCAGCCCGGGACAGGGGATCGACGAGCAGTACTTC.

J is TRBJ2-3 and V is TRBV29-1, with 8 nucleotides matching TRBD2. V gave up 7 bases and J gave up 2 bases; unmatched junction bases: 5. This CDR3 has 13 amino acids. Germline CDR1 SQVTM, CDR2 ANQGSEA. CDR3 amino acids: CSGVAGNTDTQYF. In DNA, the CDR3 is TGCAGCGGGGTAGCGGGGAACACAGATACGCAGTATTTT.

This sequence joins TRBV25-1 and TRBJ1-1; D is unclear. Germline CDR1 is MGHDK and CDR2 is SYGVNS. The CDR3 has 13 residues. Trimming shortened V by 5 bases and J by 0 bases, and 7 bases separated the two germline ends. The CDR3 is CASSIAVNTEAFF. CDR3 nucleotide sequence: TGTGCCAGCAGTATCGCGGTGAACACTGAAGCTTTCTTT.

This chain links TRBV9 with TRBJ2-5; D unresolved. The CDR3 consists of 15 residues. V gave up 0 bases and J gave up 0 bases, with 9 bases separating them. CDR1 is SGDLS and CDR2 is YYNGEE in the germline V gene. The CDR3 here is CASSVDGRYQETQYF. The CDR3, as DNA: TGTGCCAGCAGCGTAGATGGAAGGTACCAAGAGACCCAGTACTTC. Supplemented by reference TRBV9 and TRBJ2-5, the full variable domain reads DSGVTQTPKHLITATGQRVTLRCSPRSGDLSVYWYQQSLDQGLQFLIQYYNGEERAKGNILERFSAQQFPDLHSELNLSSLELGDSALYFCASSVDGRYQETQYFGPGTRLLVL.

The chain uses TRBV11-2 and TRBJ1-6; D possibly corresponds to TRBD1 (5 bases). The germline gives CDR1 SGHAT, CDR2 FQNNGV. Trimming removed 1 base from V and 9 bases from J, with 13 bases in between. This CDR3 has 15 residues. The CDR3 DNA reads TGTGCCAGCAGCTTAGTGTCTCAGGGAGGTTCACCCCTCCACTTT. It translates to CASSLVSQGGSPLHF.

This clone was detected only once. This CDR3 reads CASSLTLDNQPQHF. CDR3 DNA: TGTGCCAGCAGCCTTACACTGGATAATCAGCCCCAGCATTTT. The chain joins TRBV28 to TRBJ1-5; D unresolved. Germline loops: CDR1 MDHEN, CDR2 SYDVKM. V shed 6 bases and J shed 4 bases, with 13 bases lying between them. This CDR3 contains 14 residues.

There are a few counts of this clone. The sample carries other DNA sequences with the same CDR3. The chain carries TRBV5-1 and TRBJ1-4; D ambiguous. The CDR3 is made up of 15 amino acids. Germline assignment: CDR1 SGHRS and CDR2 YFSETQ. Trimming removed 4 bases from V and 0 bases from J, with 10 bases in between. In DNA form, the CDR3 reads TGCGCCAGCAGCCTGGCGGGTGCAACTAATGAAAAACTGTTTTTT. Its protein is CASSLAGATNEKLFF.

The genes are TRBV5-8 and TRBJ2-7, with TRBD1 matching 8 bases. Germline V lookup: CDR1 SGHTS, CDR2 YDEGEE. The CDR3 covers 15 residues. V lost 3 bases and J lost 3; bases outside the gene matches: 8. The CDR3 coding sequence is TGTGCCAGCAGCTGGGGGACAGGCAGTGACTACGAGCAGTACTTC. Amino acid sequence: CASSWGTGSDYEQYF.

The rearrangement links TRBV5-5 to TRBJ2-7; D may be TRBD1 (5 bases). The CDR3 is made up of 15 amino acids. Germline-derived CDR1 and CDR2 are SGHKS and YYEKEE (reference sequence). V shed 1 base and J shed 6 bases, with 17 bases lying between them. The CDR3 protein is CASSLLRARIIEQYF. The CDR3 nucleotides are TGTGCCAGCAGCTTGCTCAGGGCCCGGATAATCGAGCAGTACTTC.

This chain connects TRBV9 to TRBJ2-1; no clear D gene. Trimming took off 6 bases at V and 5 bases at J, with 0 bases between the two ends. The CDR3 has 9 amino acids. The germline V gene encodes CDR1 SGDLS and CDR2 YYNGEE. CDR3 DNA: TGTGCCAGCAACAATGAGCAGTTCTTC. It codes for CASNNEQFF.